The 26 T cell receptor beta chains below were found in one sample sequenced in a study of blood T cell repertoires in COVID-19. Clones were read by immunoSEQ multiplex PCR, and TCRdb kept only the in-frame ones, dropping some. Of over 350,000 clones listed, about 90% were seen once; the top ten hold 1.5% to 2%. The material sequenced was PBMCs or T cells enriched from blood (not recorded which). All receptors come from a woman younger than 35 with acute COVID-19.

This chain uses TRBV7-9 with TRBJ1-5; D possibly corresponds to TRBD1 (6 bases). Germline CDR1 SEHNR, CDR2 FQNEAQ (reference sequence). The CDR3 totals 15 residues. V lost 0 bases, J lost 7 bases, and 13 bases lay in between. CDR3 DNA: TGTGCCAGCAGCTTAGCAGGGGGAAGCGCGCAGCCCCAGCATTTT. Protein: CASSLAGGSAQPQHF.

The gene calls are TRBV2 and TRBJ1-1; D call uncertain. The CDR3 has 15 residues. In germline, CDR1 is SNHLY, CDR2 FYNNEI. V was shortened by 7 bases and J by 4 bases, with 19 bases between the two germline ends. Here the CDR3 reads CASNFEEVTVTEAFF. CDR3 nucleotide sequence: TGTGCCAGCAACTTTGAGGAGGTAACGGTCACTGAAGCTTTCTTT.

The chain links TRBV30 to TRBJ2-2; D remains ambiguous. Germline V gives CDR1 GTSNPN, CDR2 SVGIG (reference sequence). This CDR3 has 15 residues. Trimming took 5 bases from V and 5 from J, leaving 18 bases between them. CDR3 in amino acids: CAWVAPAPRTGELFF. The CDR3 DNA follows: TGTGCCTGGGTAGCCCCGGCCCCAAGAACCGGGGAGCTGTTTTTT.

V usage is TRBV9 and J usage is TRBJ2-1, with a possible D match to TRBD2 (6 bases). With 0 bases removed from V and 4 bases from J, the gap between germline ends came to 11 bases. Germline values: CDR1 SGDLS, CDR2 YYNGEE. The CDR3 contains 15 residues. The CDR3 reads CASSVEISGYNEQFF. The CDR3 coding sequence is TGTGCCAGCAGCGTAGAAATTAGCGGTTACAATGAGCAGTTCTTC. The full variable domain, its missing parts supplied by reference TRBV9 and TRBJ2-1, is DSGVTQTPKHLITATGQRVTLRCSPRSGDLSVYWYQQSLDQGLQFLIQYYNGEERAKGNILERFSAQQFPDLHSELNLSSLELGDSALYFCASSVEISGYNEQFFGPGTRLTVL.

V gene TRBV5-1 combines with J gene TRBJ1-2; D is perhaps TRBD1 (6 bases). Germline-derived CDR1 and CDR2 are SGHRS and YFSETQ. V lost 1 base, J lost 4 bases, and 26 bases lay in between. The CDR3 is 19 amino acids. As DNA, the CDR3 is TGCGCCAGCAGCTTGCATTTAGCGGGGGGGGCCAGAACCTTCTATGGCTACACCTTC. This encodes CASSLHLAGGARTFYGYTF.

The chain couples TRBV19 to TRBJ1-3; D ambiguous. The CDR3 runs to 14 residues. Trimming pared 7 bases from V and 2 bases from J, leaving 12 bases between. The germline V gene has CDR1 LNHDA and CDR2 SQIVND (reference sequence). CDR3 sequence reads: CASTPPGTGNTIYF. The CDR3 bases are TGTGCCAGTACCCCTCCCGGGACTGGAAACACCATATATTTT.

The chain uses TRBV7-8 and TRBJ1-3; D is possibly TRBD1 (6 bases). V dropped 1 base and J dropped 2 bases, with 9 bases sitting between them. CDR1 SGHVS and CDR2 FQNEAQ come from the germline V gene. The CDR3 has 15 residues. The CDR3 reads CASSLVAGAGNTIYF. CDR3 nucleotide sequence: TGTGCCAGCAGCTTAGTGGCAGGGGCTGGAAACACCATATATTTT.

The chain combines TRBV11-1 with TRBJ1-1, with D unclear. Germline assignment: CDR1 SGHAT and CDR2 FQDESV (reference sequence). The CDR3 has 12 amino acids. V was trimmed by 8 bases and J by 3 bases, leaving 10 bases between them. CDR3 region: CASGRSYTEAFF. For the CDR3, the DNA is TGTGCCAGCGGTAGGAGCTACACTGAAGCTTTCTTT.

This chain connects TRBV27 to TRBJ2-3; possible D gene TRBD1, 5 bases. Trimming removed 10 bases from V and 0 bases from J, with 14 bases in between. From germline, CDR1 is MNHEY and CDR2 SMNVEV (reference sequence). The CDR3 length is 14 residues. The CDR3, as DNA: TGTGCCACCTCCAAGACAGCTAGCACAGATACGCAGTATTTT. Protein: CATSKTASTDTQYF.

The chain combines TRBV6-6 with TRBJ2-7, with a tentative D call TRBD1 (6 bases). Trimming took off 8 bases at V and 9 bases at J, with 11 bases between the two ends. The CDR3 is made up of 10 amino acids. Germline V gives CDR1 MNHNY, CDR2 SVGAGI (reference sequence). This CDR3 is CASGRDTQYF. In nucleotides, the CDR3 is TGTGCCAGCGGCCGGGACACGCAGTACTTC.

This chain uses TRBV29-1 with TRBJ2-2; D not certain. With 4 bases removed from V and 4 bases from J, the gap between germline ends came to 10 bases. The V gene's germline CDR1 is SQVTM and CDR2 ANQGSEA. This CDR3 has 13 residues. The CDR3 loop reads CSVGDKTTGELFF. The CDR3 DNA follows: TGCAGCGTTGGTGACAAGACCACCGGGGAGCTGTTTTTT.

The rearrangement uses TRBV27 and TRBJ2-1; a weak D match, TRBD2 (6 bases). Trimming took 6 bases from V and 5 from J, leaving 14 bases between them. Per germline, CDR1 MNHEY and CDR2 SMNVEV (reference sequence). CDR3 size: 14 residues. CDR3 residues: CASSRGGTHNEQFF. For the CDR3, the DNA is TGTGCCAGCAGCCGCGGCGGGACGCACAATGAGCAGTTCTTC.

V gene TRBV24-1 combines with J gene TRBJ1-5; a possible D gene is TRBD1 (6 bases). V gave up 10 bases and J gave up 6 bases, with 15 bases separating them. Germline CDR1 reads KGHDR; CDR2 reads SFDVKD. The CDR3 is 13 amino acids. In DNA form, the CDR3 reads TGTGCCACTCCACAGGGTCGGATTCAGCCCCAGCATTTT. Translating it yields CATPQGRIQPQHF.

V is TRBV5-4 and J is TRBJ1-1; D gene ambiguous. Looked up from germline, CDR1 is SGHNT and CDR2 is YYREEE (reference sequence). V was shortened by 4 bases and J by 4 bases, with 14 bases between the two germline ends. CDR3 length: 14 residues. The CDR3 sequence: CASSQAGSVTEAFF. The CDR3 DNA reads TGTGCCAGCAGCCAGGCGGGCAGTGTCACTGAAGCTTTCTTT.

The chain links TRBV5-6 to TRBJ1-3; D perhaps matches TRBD1 (5 bases). Trimming left V 4 bases short and J 0 bases short, with 11 bases between. From germline, CDR1 is SGHDT and CDR2 YYEEEE. The length of the CDR3 is 15 residues. CDR3 residues: CASSLPGVSGNTIYF. CDR3 bases: TGTGCCAGCAGCCTCCCGGGGGTCTCTGGAAACACCATATATTTT. The full variable domain, its missing parts supplied by reference TRBV5-6 and TRBJ1-3, is DAGVTQSPTHLIKTRGQQVTLRCSPKSGHDTVSWYQQALGQGPQFIFQYYEEEERQRGNFPDRFSGHQFPNYSSELNVNALLLGDSALYLCASSLPGVSGNTIYFGEGSWLTVV.

This sequence joins TRBV5-1 and TRBJ1-1, with TRBD1 identical over 8 bases. V shed 6 bases and J 1 base; nucleotides not matched to a gene: 5. Germline loops: CDR1 SGHRS, CDR2 YFSETQ. This CDR3 is built from 14 residues. CDR3 protein: CASTQGTGNTEAFF. In DNA form, the CDR3 reads TGCGCCAGCACCCAAGGGACAGGGAACACTGAAGCTTTCTTT.

The chain carries TRBV7-2 and TRBJ1-4; D remains unclear. In germline, CDR1 is SGHTA, CDR2 FQGNSA. V lost 2 bases to trimming and J lost 0 bases, with 7 bases between them. The CDR3 totals 15 residues. CDR3 sequence: CASSLLSATNEKLFF. CDR3 bases: TGTGCCAGCAGCTTATTATCTGCAACTAATGAAAAACTGTTTTTT.

This clone was seen at least ten times. V is TRBV10-3 and J is TRBJ1-6; possibly TRBD1 for D (5 bases). V lost 4 bases and J lost 7, with 14 bases in between. The CDR3 consists of 15 residues. Germline V CDR1 and CDR2: ENHRY, SYGVKD. The CDR3 DNA reads as TGTGCCATCAGTGGGCAGGACACTTTGAATTCACCCCTCCACTTT. Translated, it gives CAISGQDTLNSPLHF.

The chain uses TRBV27 and TRBJ2-2; 8 bases align to TRBD2. CDR3 length: 14 amino acids. CDR1 and CDR2 from the germline V gene are MNHEY and SMNVEV (reference sequence). After removal of 5 bases from V and 4 bases from J, the junction contained 3 bases not matched to a gene. CDR3 protein: CASSLLAATGELFF. The CDR3 DNA reads TGTGCCAGCAGTCTACTAGCGGCCACCGGGGAGCTGTTTTTT.

The CDR3 region is CAIALGLAGDTQYF. CDR3 DNA: TGTGCCATCGCCTTAGGCCTAGCGGGGGATACGCAGTATTTT. The chain links TRBV10-3 to TRBJ2-3, with 9 bases lining up with TRBD2. This CDR3 is 14 amino acids long. V shed 8 bases, J shed 6 bases, and the junction held 9 bases outside the gene matches. Germline CDR1 and CDR2: ENHRY and SYGVKD.

The chain links TRBV10-3 to TRBJ2-7; D perhaps matches TRBD1 (5 bases). V was trimmed by 4 bases and J by 6 bases, leaving 13 bases between them. Germline V gene lookup returns CDR1 ENHRY and CDR2 SYGVKD. The CDR3 totals 13 residues. CDR3 sequence reads: CAISGQGILEQYF. The CDR3 DNA is TGTGCCATCAGTGGGCAGGGCATCCTCGAGCAGTACTTC.

This chain connects TRBV28 to TRBJ2-5; TRBD2 aligns across 13 bases. The germline CDR1 and CDR2 sequences are MDHEN and SYDVKM. This CDR3 comprises 17 residues. The junction had 7 bases not matched to a gene; V was cut back by 3 bases and J by 3 bases. The chain's CDR3 is CASSFRPGLAGKETQYF. The CDR3, as DNA: TGTGCCAGCAGTTTCCGCCCGGGACTAGCGGGAAAAGAGACCCAGTACTTC.

The J gene is TRBJ2-1, the V gene TRBV18; TRBD1 matches 7 bases. Trimming at V came to 3 bases and at J to 1 base, leaving 3 bases not matched to a gene. The CDR3 covers 15 residues. Germline loops: CDR1 KGHSH, CDR2 LQKENI. CDR3 nucleotide sequence: TGTGCCAGCTCACCTCAGGACAGGTCCTACAATGAGCAGTTCTTC. Its protein is CASSPQDRSYNEQFF.

The chain is built from TRBV3-1 (or the pseudogene TRBV3-2) and TRBJ2-7, with TRBD1 matching over 7 bases. This CDR3 region has 15 residues. The J segment lost 7 bases and the V segment lost 4 bases, leaving 13 bases of the junction unmatched. Per germline, CDR1 LGHDT and CDR2 YNNKEL (reference sequence). This CDR3 is CASSPRDRGFREQYF. The DNA for the CDR3 is TGTGCCAGCAGCCCCAGGGACAGAGGCTTTCGGGAGCAGTACTTC.

The chain has TRBV19 and TRBJ2-3; TRBD2 agrees at 8 bases. Germline assignment: CDR1 LNHDA and CDR2 SQIVND (reference sequence). CDR3 length equals 16 residues. J lost 4 bases, V lost 3 bases, and 9 bases had no gene match. The CDR3 reads CASSILGSGIADTQYF. The CDR3 nucleotides are TGTGCCAGTAGTATTCTGGGTAGCGGGATCGCAGATACGCAGTATTTT.

The rearrangement joins TRBV4-1 to TRBJ2-7; D is possibly TRBD2 (6 bases). This CDR3 region has 14 residues. Germline-derived CDR1 and CDR2 are MGHRA and YSYEKL. With 1 base removed from V and 5 bases from J, the gap between germline ends came to 12 bases. Written as DNA, the CDR3 is TGCGCCAGCAGCCAAGCGGAGGGGCTGGACGAGCAGTACTTC. It codes for CASSQAEGLDEQYF.